These 7 T cell receptor beta chains were all obtained from the same sample, sequenced in a study of glioma-infiltrating T cells after dendritic cell vaccination. Specified time point: after dendritic cell vaccination, including at tumor progression/relapse. The assay was immunoSEQ multiplex PCR, and TCRdb's table has in-frame clones only and misses some. The sample includes 99,000 or so clones, roughly 90% seen only once; the top ten take 2.5% to 3%. Sequenced here: blood, sampled after dendritic cell vaccination. All receptors come from a human donor with glioblastoma.

V usage is TRBV7-3 and J usage is TRBJ2-5; D is perhaps TRBD2 (6 bases). This CDR3 has 16 amino acids. Germline V gene data show CDR1 as SGHTA and CDR2 as FQGTGA. Trimming removed 2 bases at V and 4 bases at J, with 17 bases between. CDR3 protein: CASSLGPAGRSETQYF. The CDR3 bases are TGTGCCAGCAGCTTAGGTCCGGCGGGGCGGTCAGAGACCCAGTACTTC.

The chain links TRBV5-1 to TRBJ1-1; D is perhaps TRBD1 (5 bases). CDR1 and CDR2 (germline): SGHRS, YFSETQ. V was pared by 0 bases and J by 4 bases, with 7 bases between. CDR3 length: 13 residues. CDR3 nucleotides: TGCGCCAGCAGCTTGGACGGGGGCACTGAAGCTTTCTTT. This sequence encodes CASSLDGGTEAFF.

The V and J genes are TRBV11-3 and TRBJ2-7, with TRBD1 identical over 7 bases. Germline-derived CDR1 and CDR2 are SGHNT and YENEEA. This CDR3 is 15 amino acids long. Trimming took 1 base from V and 6 from J; bases not matched to a gene: 9. CDR3 nucleotides: TGTGCCAGCAGCTTAGGAGGACAGGCTGCTAGCGAGCAGTACTTC. This gives the protein CASSLGGQAASEQYF.

V usage is TRBV7-3 and J usage is TRBJ1-3; D is unresolved. The V end was cut by 5 bases, the J end by 4 bases, with 9 bases between. The CDR3 totals 13 residues. Germline-derived CDR1 and CDR2 are SGHTA and FQGTGA. The DNA for the CDR3 is TGTGCCAGCAGCCCCTCCCAGGGAAACACCATATATTTT. It specifies CASSPSQGNTIYF.

The genes are TRBV9 and TRBJ2-7; 11 bases map to TRBD1. CDR1 and CDR2 (germline): SGDLS, YYNGEE. This CDR3 region has 16 residues. V shed 0 bases and J 3 bases; nucleotides not matched to a gene: 5. CDR3 protein: CASSVGGQGGIYEQYF. The CDR3 DNA reads as TGTGCCAGCAGCGTAGGGGGACAGGGGGGGATCTACGAGCAGTACTTC.

The chain combines TRBV7-6 with TRBJ1-1; D gene uncertain. The germline V and J ends were trimmed by 5 bases and 0 bases, with 4 bases remaining between them. The CDR3 length is 12 residues. Germline CDR1 SGHVS, CDR2 FNYEAQ. CDR3 sequence: CASSPMNTEAFF. CDR3 bases: TGTGCCAGCAGCCCAATGAACACTGAAGCTTTCTTT.

This chain joins TRBV19 and TRBJ1-4; D call uncertain. V lost 3 bases, J lost 8 bases, and 13 bases lay in between. The CDR3 has 14 amino acids. In germline, CDR1 is LNHDA, CDR2 SQIVND (reference sequence). CDR3 sequence (DNA): TGTGCCAGTAGTATGAATGGCCGAAAGGAAAAACTGTTTTTT. Translation gives CASSMNGRKEKLFF.